This T cell receptor (beta chain) emerged from a study of blood T cell repertoires in COVID-19. Study at large: Researchers got acute and convalescent COVID-19 samples from the United States, Italy and Spain. Sources were T cells, B-cell-depleted T cells, or PBMCs; the material itself was cDNA or gDNA.

V dropped 5 bases and J dropped 11; count of bases not matched to a gene: 16. From germline, CDR1 is SGHTA and CDR2 FQGNSA. This CDR3 comprises 15 residues. As processed by the authors: Researchers report that nucleated cell counts were estimated from reference gene primer amplification. This table comes from immunoSEQ multiplex PCR, and its TCRdb copy is limited to in-frame clones, with some not included. V, J and clone size derive from that table, while D and trimming were established from the DNA sequence. Among fewer than 250,000 clones listed, approximately 83% were seen once. Sequencing was performed on peripheral blood. This receptor was taken from a woman aged 40-49 years with active or convalescent COVID-19. The J gene is TRBJ1-1, the V gene TRBV7-2; 8 nucleotides line up with TRBD1. CDR3 sequence: CASSPAGGRGNGAFF. The CDR3 DNA follows: TGTGCCAGCAGCCCAGCAGGGGGCAGGGGGAATGGCGCTTTCTTT.